The T cell receptor (beta chain) described here comes from a study of cytomegalovirus exposure and HLA in healthy donors. Regarding this clone: The antigen is not known.

Trimming removed 5 bases from V and 4 bases from J, with 14 bases in between. From germline, CDR1 is SGHVS and CDR2 FNYEAQ. The CDR3 has 14 amino acids. Use of 60 Vbeta and 13 Jbeta primers characterized the PCR. The protocol was immunoSEQ multiplex PCR, while the TCRdb copy is restricted to in-frame clones and leaves out a portion. The sample lists 100,000 to 150,000 clones, around 82% seen once, with roughly a tenth in the top ten. Whole-study findings and limits: The authors later linked a missense DCLRE1C variant to TCR beta V- and J-gene trimming.

The origin of this receptor is a man aged 25 to 40 in good health and CMV-seropositive. Sequenced: PBMCs. The chain has TRBV7-6 and TRBJ1-2, with D tentatively TRBD1 (5 bases). The CDR3 is CASSPTPGSYGYTF. The CDR3 coding sequence is TGTGCCAGCAGCCCCACCCCAGGGTCCTATGGCTACACCTTC.